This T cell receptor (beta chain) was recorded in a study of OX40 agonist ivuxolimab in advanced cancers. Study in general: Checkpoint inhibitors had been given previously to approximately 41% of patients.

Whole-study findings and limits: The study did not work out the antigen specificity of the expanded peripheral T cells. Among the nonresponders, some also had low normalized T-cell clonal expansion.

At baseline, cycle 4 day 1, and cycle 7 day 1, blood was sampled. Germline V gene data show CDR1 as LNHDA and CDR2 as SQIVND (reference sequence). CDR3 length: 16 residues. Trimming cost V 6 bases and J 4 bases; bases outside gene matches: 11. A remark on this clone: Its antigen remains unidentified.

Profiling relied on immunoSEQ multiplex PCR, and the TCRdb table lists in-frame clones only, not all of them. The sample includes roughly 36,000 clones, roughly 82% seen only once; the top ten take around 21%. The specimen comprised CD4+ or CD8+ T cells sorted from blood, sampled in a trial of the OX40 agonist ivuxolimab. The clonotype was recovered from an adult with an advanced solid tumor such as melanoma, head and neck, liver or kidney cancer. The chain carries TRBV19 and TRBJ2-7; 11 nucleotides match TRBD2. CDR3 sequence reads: CASSPGVASGRYEQYF. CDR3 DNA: TGTGCCAGTAGCCCGGGGGTGGCTAGCGGGAGGTACGAGCAGTACTTC.